The rows below give T cell receptor beta chains drawn from one sample of a study of T cell repertoires in cytomegalovirus infection. MiXCR, run by TCRdb on the reads, gives a single entry per CDR3 protein. This sample has about 230,000 distinct CDR3 sequences, with about 23% found just once. Sample: CD8+ T cells from PBMCs. All receptors come from a human donor in good health (CMV status not recorded). Some clones in this sample may be carry-over from other donors' samples. Both conserved end residues are part of each CDR3. D genes are given only for firm matches. A clone size is listed for some rows: how often the clone was seen (once, few, many), or a class if it is expanded.

CDR3nt,CDR3aa,d_gene,v_gene,abundance,len,j_gene
TGTGCCAGCAGCTCGGACAGGGACCATCAGCCCCAGCATTTT,CASSSDRDHQPQHF,TRBD1,TRBV7-3,NA,14,TRBJ1-5
TGTGCCAGCAGCACCGGGACGGAAATAGTCTATGGCTACACCTTC,CASSTGTEIVYGYTF,NA,TRBV7-9,NA,15,TRBJ1-2
TGTGCCAGCATCTCGACAGGGGCAGTGTTTTATGGCTACACCTTC,CASISTGAVFYGYTF,TRBD1,TRBV7-9,NA,15,TRBJ1-2
TGCAGCGTTCGGGACAGCGGCTCCTACGAGCAGTACTTC,CSVRDSGSYEQYF,TRBD1,TRBV29-1,NA,13,TRBJ2-7
TGTGCCAGCAGTTCGTTGTCATGGCAGACCGGGGAGCTGTTTTTT,CASSSLSWQTGELFF,NA,TRBV28,NA,15,TRBJ2-2
TGTGCCAGCAGCCCATCGGTAGCGGGGTCCACCGGGGAGCTGTTTTTT,CASSPSVAGSTGELFF,TRBD2,TRBV28,NA,16,TRBJ2-2
TGTGCCAGCAGTCCGAAACTGCTGAGGGACGGAAGGAACACCGGGGAGCTGTTTTTT,CASSPKLLRDGRNTGELFF,NA,TRBV28,few,19,TRBJ2-2
TGTGCCATCAGTGACTCGGGACAGGGGAGCCTTCAGCCCCAGCATTTT,CAISDSGQGSLQPQHF,TRBD1,TRBV10-3,few,16,TRBJ1-5
TGTGCCAGCAGTTTTCCGGGCATTAGAAACACCATATATTTT,CASSFPGIRNTIYF,NA,TRBV12-3/TRBV12-4,few,14,TRBJ1-3
TGTGCCAGCGCGGGCAACTCTGAAGCTTTCTTT,CASAGNSEAFF,NA,TRBV25-1,NA,11,TRBJ1-1
TGTGCCAGCAGTGAATTTTGGGGACAGGGAAAACACGAGCAGTACTTC,CASSEFWGQGKHEQYF,TRBD1,TRBV2,NA,16,TRBJ2-7
TGTGCCAGCAGTTCCCTTCCGGGGGTTGGCGATGAAAAACTGTTTTTT,CASSSLPGVGDEKLFF,NA,TRBV28,NA,16,TRBJ1-4
TGTGCCAGCTCGCGGTCCCCTGGGGCTGAAGCTTTCTTT,CASSRSPGAEAFF,NA,TRBV28,NA,13,TRBJ1-1
TGTGCCAGCAGCGCATACGGGGCAGATACGCAGTATTTT,CASSAYGADTQYF,NA,TRBV9,NA,13,TRBJ2-3
TGTGCCAGCAGTTCCCCTCGGACAGGGAGGACTGAAGCTTTCTTT,CASSSPRTGRTEAFF,TRBD1,TRBV28,few,15,TRBJ1-1
TGTGCCAGCATAGGCAGTAAACGGGGTGAAACCGGGGAGCTGTTTTTT,CASIGSKRGETGELFF,NA,TRBV28,NA,16,TRBJ2-2